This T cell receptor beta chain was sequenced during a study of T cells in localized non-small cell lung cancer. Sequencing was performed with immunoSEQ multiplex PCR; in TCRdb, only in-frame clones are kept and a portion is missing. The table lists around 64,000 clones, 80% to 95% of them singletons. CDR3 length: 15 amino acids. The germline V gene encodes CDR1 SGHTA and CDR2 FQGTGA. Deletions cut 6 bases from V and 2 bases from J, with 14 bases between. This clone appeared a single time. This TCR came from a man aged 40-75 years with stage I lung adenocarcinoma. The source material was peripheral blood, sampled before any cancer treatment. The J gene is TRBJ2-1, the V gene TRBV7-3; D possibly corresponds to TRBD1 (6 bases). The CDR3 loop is CASSAGTWTYNEQFF. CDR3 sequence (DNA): TGTGCCAGCAGTGCCGGGACATGGACCTACAATGAGCAGTTCTTC.